Presented here are 6 T cell receptor beta chains from one specimen sequenced in a study of blood T cells in healthy people across ages. Using a J-beta primer mix together with a sample-barcoded 5' primer, a second PCR was run for roughly 7 to 12 cycles. A single record per CDR3 protein comes from TCRdb applying MiXCR to the 5' RACE reads. The table lists around 1.5 million distinct CDR3 sequences, 45% to 70% of them singletons. Sample: blood. Receptors were obtained from a man aged 18-30 years in good health.

Note on this clonotype: One end of the junction fails to match germline, which may point to a read error. The chain joins TRBV29-1 to TRBJ2-5; D assignment may be TRBD1 or TRBD2 (5 bases each). Germline V gene sequence: CDR1 SQVTM, CDR2 ANQGSEA. This CDR3 is built from 12 residues. The CDR3 DNA is TGCAGCGTGGGGACGGCCCAAGAGACCCTGTACTTC. It is translated as CSVGTAQETLYF. The full variable domain, completed using reference TRBV29-1 and TRBJ2-5, is SAVISQKPSRDICQRGTSLTIQCQVDSQVTMMFWYRQQPGQSLTLIATANQGSEATYESGFVIDKFPISRPNLTFSTLTVSNMSPEDSSIYLCSVGTAQETLYFGPGTRLLVL.

This clonotype was counted ten times or more. Here the CDR3 DNA reads TGCAGCGTTGGGAACGACTACGAGCAGTACTTC. This encodes CSVGNDYEQYF. This rearrangement joins TRBV29-1 to TRBJ2-7; D ambiguous. Between the trimmed V and J ends, which lost 4 bases and 3 bases, there was a span of 7 bases. Germline loops: CDR1 SQVTM, CDR2 ANQGSEA. The CDR3 runs 11 residues.

A single count supports this clonotype. One end of the junction fails to match germline, which may point to a read error. This sequence joins TRBV6-2 or TRBV6-3 and TRBJ1-6; TRBD1 matches at 7 bases. From germline, CDR1 is MNHEY and CDR2 SVGEGT. The CDR3 is 15 residues long. CDR3 protein: CVSSHDRAWRSPLHF. For the CDR3, the DNA is TGTGTCAGCAGTCATGACAGGGCGTGGCGTTCACCCCTCCACTTT.

The chain combines TRBV29-1 with TRBJ2-1, with 9 positions matching TRBD1. CDR1 and CDR2 from the germline V gene are SQVTM and ANQGSEA. This CDR3 is built from 12 residues. The V and J ends lost 4 bases and 6 bases, in that order; junction bases with no gene match: 1. The DNA for the CDR3 is TGCAGCGTTGTGACAGGGGGCAATGAGCAGTTCTTC. It is translated as CSVVTGGNEQFF.

The chain combines TRBV7-6 with TRBJ1-5; possible D gene TRBD1, 6 bases. V lost 6 bases, J lost 5 bases, and 17 bases lay in between. Per the germline V gene, CDR1 is SGHVS and CDR2 is FNYEAQ. The CDR3 is 15 amino acids. CDR3 residues: CASSSQAGGHQPQHF. CDR3 bases: TGTGCCAGCAGTTCACAGGCGGGGGGCCATCAGCCCCAGCATTTT.

The chain uses TRBV20-1 and TRBJ2-1, with D hard to call. Between the trimmed V and J ends, which lost 1 base and 0 bases, there was a span of 19 bases. Germline V gives CDR1 DFQATT, CDR2 SNEGSKA (reference sequence). The CDR3 contains 18 residues. CDR3 sequence: CSARGYYGADGSYNEQFF. The CDR3 DNA is TGCAGTGCTAGAGGCTACTATGGAGCAGACGGCTCCTACAATGAGCAGTTCTTC.